The entry below describes one T cell receptor (beta chain). There are a few counts of this clonotype. No antigen is known for it. With a much larger clone just one base away, this may be a read error. V is pared back by 5 bases and J by 4 bases, with 2 bases lying between the germline termini. CDR3 length: 11 amino acids, cysteine to phenylalanine. Here the CDR3 DNA is all that survives: 33 bases in frame from base 1. Per the germline V gene, ENHRY is the CDR1 and SYGVKD is the CDR2. Libraries were prepared through PCR. Sequencing used an Illumina HiSeq 2500. TCR library preparation used molecular barcoding, with unique molecular identifiers applied to normalize quantification of the TCRbeta repertoire. The raw public data were reprocessed by TCRdb itself: fastp quality trimming at Q25, MiXCR clonotype calling, in-frame beta chains only. Every distinct CDR3 protein forms one entry, paired with its most common genes and DNA. Here the sample has over 550,000 distinct CDR3 sequences; roughly a tenth occur a single time. About 4% of the sample belongs to the ten largest clones.

The record originates from a study of T-cell reconstitution after alpha-beta-depleted transplantation in children (dated by TCRdb to 2016 to 2018). About the study as a whole: The study quantitatively tracked T-cell immune reconstitution after TCRalphabeta/CD19-depleted allogeneic hematopoietic cell transplantation in children using TCR repertoire profiling.

Rearrangement joined TRBV10-3 to TRBJ2-2; the D gene assignment is ambiguous. The sample here was PBMCs from the stem cell graft donor, taken from the stem cell graft. The sequence derives from a human donor who donated a stem cell graft to a child with acute myeloid leukemia. The DNA is TGTGCCATCAGTCGCACCGGGGAGCTGTTTTTT. Protein translation: CAISRTGELFF.